These 21 T cell receptor beta chains originate from one sample sequenced in a study of blood T cell repertoires in COVID-19. TCRdb's table, derived via immunoSEQ multiplex PCR, lists solely in-frame clones and lacks some. The sample consists of approximately 93,000 clones, about nine tenths of them appearing once. The sample consisted of peripheral blood. The source of these receptors is a man aged 55 to 70 with acute or convalescent COVID-19.

CDR3 sequence (DNA): TGTGCCAGCAGTTATTGGGGAACAGGGCGCCCAACCTCCTACGAGCAGTACTTC. This encodes CASSYWGTGRPTSYEQYF. V usage is TRBV6-2 or TRBV6-3 and J usage is TRBJ2-7, with D perhaps TRBD1 (6 bases). The CDR3 has 18 amino acids. V was cut by 3 bases and J by 0 bases, with 21 bases left in between. Germline values: CDR1 MNHEY, CDR2 SVGEGT.

The chain joins TRBV19 to TRBJ1-5; the match to TRBD1 covers 12 bases. V was pared by 3 bases and J by 7 bases, with 10 bases of the junction left unmatched. This CDR3 comprises 17 residues. Germline values: CDR1 LNHDA, CDR2 SQIVND (reference sequence). CDR3 DNA sequence: TGTGCCAGTAGTATTATAGACGGGACAGGGGGCTACCAGCCCCAGCATTTT. Residues: CASSIIDGTGGYQPQHF.

V gene TRBV29-1 combines with J gene TRBJ2-2, with D uncertain. Germline-derived CDR1 and CDR2 are SQVTM and ANQGSEA. This CDR3 is 13 amino acids long. V was trimmed by 2 bases and J by 4 bases, leaving 8 bases between them. CDR3 region: CSVESRGTGELFF. CDR3 coding DNA: TGCAGCGTTGAATCCAGAGGCACCGGGGAGCTGTTTTTT.

V and J are TRBV27 and TRBJ2-1; 10 positions agree with TRBD2. Germline CDR1 reads MNHEY; CDR2 reads SMNVEV (reference sequence). The CDR3 totals 15 residues. Trimming at V came to 6 bases and at J to 2 bases, leaving 4 bases not matched to a gene. The CDR3 reads CASRRAGGAYNEQFF. The DNA for the CDR3 is TGTGCCAGCAGAAGAGCGGGGGGGGCCTACAATGAGCAGTTCTTC.

The chain has TRBV6-5 and TRBJ1-6, with 7 bases aligning to TRBD1. The CDR3 is made up of 14 amino acids. V lost 0 bases, J lost 8 bases, and 1 base stayed unmatched. Looked up from germline, CDR1 is MNHEY and CDR2 is SVGAGI. CDR3 DNA sequence: TGTGCCAGCAGTTACTCAGGGGGCGATTCACCCCTCCACTTT. Translating it yields CASSYSGGDSPLHF.

The V call is TRBV3-1 (or the pseudogene TRBV3-2), the J call TRBJ2-6, with 7 nucleotides matching TRBD2. Germline CDR1 and CDR2: LGHDT and YNNKEL (reference sequence). V lost 1 base to trimming and J lost 0 bases; unmatched junction nucleotides: 3. The CDR3 has 17 residues. This CDR3 is CASSQVGRGSGANVLTF. CDR3 in DNA: TGTGCCAGCAGCCAAGTTGGGAGGGGCTCTGGGGCCAACGTCCTGACTTTC.

This clone was counted between two and nine times. This sequence joins TRBV18 and TRBJ1-5, with 9 positions matching TRBD1. Unmatched junction bases numbered 4, after V lost 3 bases and J lost 4 bases. The CDR3 covers 15 residues. The germline gives CDR1 KGHSH, CDR2 LQKENI. The CDR3 region is CASSPGTGNNQPQHF. The DNA of the CDR3 is TGTGCCAGCTCACCTGGGACAGGGAATAATCAGCCCCAGCATTTT. Complete variable domain (other parts from reference TRBV18 and TRBJ1-5): NAGVMQNPRHLVRRRGQEARLRCSPMKGHSHVYWYRQLPEEGLKFMVYLQKENIIDESGMPKERFSAEFPKEGPSILRIQQVVRGDSAAYFCASSPGTGNNQPQHFGDGTRLSIL.

This clone was found a few times. The V call is TRBV10-2, the J call TRBJ1-3, with D perhaps TRBD1 (5 bases). The CDR3 has 14 amino acids. Germline assignment: CDR1 WSHSY and CDR2 SAAADI. Trimming left V 7 bases short and J 5 bases short, with 15 bases between. CDR3 bases: TGCGCCAGCATGGACATGCTTAAACGAAACACCATATATTTT. It translates to CASMDMLKRNTIYF.

In its sample, this clone was seen once. The chain couples TRBV2 to TRBJ2-5, with a possible D match to TRBD1 (5 bases). Germline V gene data show CDR1 as SNHLY and CDR2 as FYNNEI. This CDR3 contains 13 residues. The V and J ends lost 10 bases and 2 bases respectively, with 14 bases between them. The CDR3 region has the DNA TGTGCCACCCTGGGAAACAGGCAAGAGACCCAGTACTTC. Its protein product is CATLGNRQETQYF.

This clone has a handful of counts. The chain links TRBV27 to TRBJ1-4; D gene ambiguous. Trimming left V 5 bases short and J 4 bases short, with 11 bases between. Germline V lookup: CDR1 MNHEY, CDR2 SMNVEV (reference sequence). The length of the CDR3 is 14 residues. CDR3 sequence (DNA): TGTGCCAGCAGTCCTCAGGCGGGTAATGAAAAACTGTTTTTT. Translating gives CASSPQAGNEKLFF.

The J gene is TRBJ2-3, the V gene TRBV5-1; 7 bases agree with TRBD2. CDR3 size: 16 residues. CDR1 is SGHRS and CDR2 is YFSETQ in the germline V gene. V was pared by 3 bases and J by 0 bases, with 7 bases of the junction left unmatched. The CDR3 nucleotides read TGCGCCAGCAGCTGGGACCTAGCGGCTAGCACAGATACGCAGTATTTT. This sequence encodes CASSWDLAASTDTQYF.

The chain joins TRBV10-2 to TRBJ2-1; TRBD2 might be the D (7 bases). Germline CDR1 is WSHSY and CDR2 is SAAADI. CDR3 length equals 15 residues. The CDR3 sequence is CTQQYYGGPYNEQFF. In nucleotides, the CDR3 is TGCACACAGCAGTATTACGGGGGGCCATACAATGAGCAGTTCTTC.

This clone was found once. This chain joins TRBV29-1 and TRBJ1-1, with a tentative D call TRBD1 (5 bases). This CDR3 region has 13 residues. CDR1 and CDR2 (germline): SQVTM, ANQGSEA. V was clipped by 2 bases and J by 7 bases, with 14 bases between them. The CDR3 sequence is CSVERQGGNEAFF. As DNA, the CDR3 is TGCAGCGTTGAAAGGCAGGGTGGGAATGAAGCTTTCTTT.

The chain uses TRBV5-5 and TRBJ2-3; D perhaps matches TRBD1 (7 bases). CDR1 SGHKS and CDR2 YYEKEE come from the germline V gene (reference sequence). Trimming stripped 4 bases from V and 4 bases from J, with 16 bases between. The CDR3 has 15 amino acids. The CDR3 nucleotides are TGTGCCAGCAGCGGCGCAGGGGGAGGTGCAGATACGCAGTATTTT. Translating gives CASSGAGGGADTQYF.

The V gene is TRBV21-1, the J gene TRBJ2-3; the D call of TRBD2 is as the table states it, not checked on the DNA. TRBV21-1 is labeled a pseudogene. The CDR3 loop spans 20 amino acids. In DNA form, the CDR3 reads TGTGCCAGCAGCAAAGACAACCAGACTAGCGGGAGTGAAGTCACAGATACGCAGTATTTT. Its protein is CASSKDNQTSGSEVTDTQYF.

The rearrangement joins TRBV6-5 to TRBJ2-1, with 11 positions matching TRBD2. Germline values: CDR1 MNHEY, CDR2 SVGAGI. CDR3 size: 11 residues. As DNA, the CDR3 is TGTGCTAGCGGGAGGGACAATGAGCAGTTCTTC. It specifies CASGRDNEQFF.

The chain links TRBV10-1 to TRBJ2-2; 8 nucleotides line up with TRBD1. CDR1 is WNHNN and CDR2 is SYGVQD in the germline V gene (reference sequence). The CDR3 covers 14 residues. J was trimmed by 3 bases and V by 7 bases; bases with no gene match: 4. CDR3 protein: CASIQGAHTGELFF. As DNA, the CDR3 is TGCGCCAGCATTCAGGGGGCCCACACCGGGGAGCTGTTTTTT.

The chain uses TRBV11-2 and TRBJ2-4; tentative D call: TRBD2 (5 bases). Trimming took 0 bases from V and 0 from J, leaving 12 bases between them. The CDR3 runs to 17 residues. Germline CDR1 and CDR2: SGHAT and FQNNGV. The chain's CDR3 is CASSLDREAVAKNIQYF. The DNA of the CDR3 is TGTGCCAGCAGCTTAGATAGGGAAGCGGTAGCCAAAAACATTCAGTACTTC.

The genes are TRBV12-5 and TRBJ2-7; 11 bases agree with TRBD1. This CDR3 spans 14 amino acids. CDR1 LGHNT and CDR2 FRNRAP come from the germline V gene. The V gene end was trimmed by 6 bases and the J gene end by 2 bases; junction bases not matched to a gene: 3. The CDR3 sequence is CASGTGQGAYEQYF. CDR3 DNA: TGTGCTAGTGGCACGGGACAGGGGGCCTACGAGCAGTACTTC.

This chain uses TRBV6-5 with TRBJ2-3; possible D gene TRBD1, 8 bases. The CDR3 sequence is 15 residues long. Germline CDR1 is MNHEY and CDR2 is SVGAGI. V lost 2 bases and J 3 bases, leaving 12 bases between the germline ends. The CDR3 nucleotides are TGTGCCAGCAGTTACACAGGGGGGGTTACAGATACGCAGTATTTT. Encoded protein: CASSYTGGVTDTQYF.

The chain joins TRBV2 to TRBJ1-2; no definite D call. V lost 0 bases and J lost 0, with 14 bases in between. The CDR3 contains 17 residues. Per germline, CDR1 SNHLY and CDR2 FYNNEI. The CDR3 DNA sequence: TGTGCCAGCAGTGAAGCTCACCTTAGGGAGTCTAACTATGGCTACACCTTC. This gives the protein CASSEAHLRESNYGYTF. Looking up the rest from reference TRBV2 and TRBJ1-2 gives the full variable domain: EPEVTQTPSHQVTQMGQEVILRCVPISNHLYFYWYRQILGQKVEFLVSFYNNEISEKSEIFDDQFSVERPDGSNFTLKIRSTKLEDSAMYFCASSEAHLRESNYGYTFGSGTRLTVV.